This entry lists 7 T cell receptor beta chains sequenced from one sample in a study of T cells after yellow fever vaccination. From the 5' RACE reads, TCRdb called clonotypes with MiXCR, one entry per CDR3 protein. The repertoire holds approximately 74,000 distinct CDR3 sequences, with roughly 6% as singletons. Source: CD4+ T cells sorted from PBMCs, taken around 15 days after the first yellow fever vaccination. These receptors were collected from a man between 18 and 35 years old who received the YFV17D yellow fever vaccine.

Many counts were recorded for this clonotype. The chain couples TRBV7-2 to TRBJ2-5; 9 nucleotides agree with TRBD2. CDR3 length equals 15 residues. Germline CDR1 and CDR2: SGHTA and FQGNSA. Trimming removed 5 bases from V and 4 bases from J; junction bases left unmatched: 8. The chain's CDR3 is CASSQSRGLAETQYF. The CDR3 DNA reads TGTGCCAGCAGCCAATCTCGGGGACTAGCAGAGACCCAGTACTTC. Full variable domain (missing parts from reference TRBV7-2 and TRBJ2-5): GAGVSQSPSNKVTEKGKDVELRCDPISGHTALYWYRQSLGQGLEFLIYFQGNSAPDKSGLPSDRFSAERTGGSVSTLTIQRTQQEDSAVYLCASSQSRGLAETQYFGPGTRLLVL.

This clonotype appeared a few times. CDR3 region: CASSYRGLYNEQFF. CDR3 bases: TGTGCCAGCAGTTACAGGGGGCTTTATAATGAGCAGTTCTTC. The chain uses TRBV6-5 and TRBJ2-1, with 7 bases fitting TRBD1. This CDR3 contains 14 residues. The junction had 5 bases not matched to a gene; V was cut back by 2 bases and J by 7 bases. Germline lookup yields CDR1 MNHEY and CDR2 SVGAGI.

Ten or more counts support this clonotype. The rearrangement links TRBV6-8 to TRBJ2-1; 8 bases match TRBD1. CDR3 length: 13 residues. Germline assignment: CDR1 MNHGY and CDR2 SAAAGT. Unmatched junction bases numbered 9, after V lost 10 bases and J lost 7 bases. CDR3 coding DNA: TGTGCCAACGCCAAGCAGGGGGCTAATGAGCAGTTCTTC. This codes for CANAKQGANEQFF.

About this clonotype: An end of the junction differs from the germline gene, which may be a read error. The chain has TRBV5-6 and TRBJ2-3; possibly TRBD2 for D (5 bases). Looked up from germline, CDR1 is SGHDT and CDR2 is YYEEEE. This CDR3 is built from 15 residues. Here the CDR3 reads CAISRGFLRTDTQYF. DNA for the CDR3: TGTGCCATCAGCCGCGGGTTCTTACGCACAGATACGCAGTATTTT.

This clonotype was picked up many times. V gene TRBV18 combines with J gene TRBJ2-1; unclear D gene. CDR3 length equals 13 residues. Germline loops: CDR1 KGHSH, CDR2 LQKENI. V gave up 2 bases and J gave up 10 bases, with 12 bases separating them. CDR3 nucleotide sequence: TGTGCCAGCTCACCATCCGGAAGAGGCGAGCAGTTCTTC. It codes for CASSPSGRGEQFF.

Many counts were recorded for this clonotype. This chain links TRBV28 with TRBJ2-3; 10 bases agree with TRBD2. Germline V gene data show CDR1 as MDHEN and CDR2 as SYDVKM. CDR3 length: 14 amino acids. The V and J ends lost 8 bases and 6 bases, in that order; junction bases with no gene match: 8. CDR3 residues: CASQAGGTLDTQYF. The CDR3 DNA is TGTGCCAGCCAAGCGGGGGGGACACTGGATACGCAGTATTTT.

There are many counts of this clonotype. The rearrangement joins TRBV5-1 to TRBJ2-3; 8 nucleotides line up with TRBD1. Trimming removed 4 bases from V and 2 bases from J; junction bases left unmatched: 9. The CDR3 is made up of 16 amino acids. Germline V gene data show CDR1 as SGHRS and CDR2 as YFSETQ. The CDR3 protein is CASSHSRTGITDTQYF. As DNA, the CDR3 is TGCGCCAGCAGCCACTCAAGGACAGGGATCACAGATACGCAGTATTTT.